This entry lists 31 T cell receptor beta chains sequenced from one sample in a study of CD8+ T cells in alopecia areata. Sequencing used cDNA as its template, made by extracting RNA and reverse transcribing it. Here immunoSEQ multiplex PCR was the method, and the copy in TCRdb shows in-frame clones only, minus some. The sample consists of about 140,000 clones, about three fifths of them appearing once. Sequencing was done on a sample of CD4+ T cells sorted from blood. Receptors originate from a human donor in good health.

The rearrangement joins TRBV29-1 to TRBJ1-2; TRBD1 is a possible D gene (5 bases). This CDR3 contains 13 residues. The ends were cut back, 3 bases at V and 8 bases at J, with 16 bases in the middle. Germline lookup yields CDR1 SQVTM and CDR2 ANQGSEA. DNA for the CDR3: TGCAGCGTTGACCCCCCAGGGAGGAGAGGCTACACCTTC. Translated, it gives CSVDPPGRRGYTF.

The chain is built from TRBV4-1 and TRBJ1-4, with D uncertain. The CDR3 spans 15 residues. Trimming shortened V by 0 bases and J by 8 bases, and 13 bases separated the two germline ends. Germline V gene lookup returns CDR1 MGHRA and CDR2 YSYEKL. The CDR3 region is CASSQEGKAAEKLFF. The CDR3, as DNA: TGCGCCAGCAGCCAAGAGGGAAAGGCAGCCGAAAAACTGTTTTTT.

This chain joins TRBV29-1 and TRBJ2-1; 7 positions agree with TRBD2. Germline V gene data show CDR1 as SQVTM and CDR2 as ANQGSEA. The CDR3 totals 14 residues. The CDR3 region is CAGKAGVSYNEQFF. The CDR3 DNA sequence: TGCGCCGGGAAGGCGGGAGTTTCCTACAATGAGCAGTTCTTC.

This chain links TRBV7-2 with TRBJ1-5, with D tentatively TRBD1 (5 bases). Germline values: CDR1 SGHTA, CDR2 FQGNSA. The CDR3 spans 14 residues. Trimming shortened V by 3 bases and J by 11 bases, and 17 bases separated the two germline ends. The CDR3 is CASSLGQRLSAQHF. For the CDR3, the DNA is TGTGCCAGCAGCTTGGGGCAGCGCCTTTCGGCCCAGCATTTT.

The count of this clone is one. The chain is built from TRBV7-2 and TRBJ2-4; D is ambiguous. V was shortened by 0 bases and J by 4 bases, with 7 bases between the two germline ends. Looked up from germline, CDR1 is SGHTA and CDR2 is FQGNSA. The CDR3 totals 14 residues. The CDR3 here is CASSLAAGKNIQYF. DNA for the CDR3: TGTGCCAGCAGCTTAGCCGCAGGAAAAAACATTCAGTACTTC.

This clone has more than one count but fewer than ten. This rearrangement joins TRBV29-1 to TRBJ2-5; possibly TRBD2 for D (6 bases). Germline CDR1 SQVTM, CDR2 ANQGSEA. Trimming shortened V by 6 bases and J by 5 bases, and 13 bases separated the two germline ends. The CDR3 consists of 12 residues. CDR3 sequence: CSVGGISETQYF. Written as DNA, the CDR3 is TGCAGCGTAGGCGGGATCTCGGAGACCCAGTACTTC.

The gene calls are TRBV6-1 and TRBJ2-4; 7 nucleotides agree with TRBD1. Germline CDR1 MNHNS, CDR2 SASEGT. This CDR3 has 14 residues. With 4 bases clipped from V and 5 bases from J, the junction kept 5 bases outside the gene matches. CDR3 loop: CASSARGRENIQYF. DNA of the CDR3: TGTGCCAGCAGTGCAAGGGGGCGCGAAAACATTCAGTACTTC.

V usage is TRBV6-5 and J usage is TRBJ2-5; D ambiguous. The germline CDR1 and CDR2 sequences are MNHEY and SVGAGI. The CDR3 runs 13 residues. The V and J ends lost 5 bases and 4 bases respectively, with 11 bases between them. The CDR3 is CASSRRLGETQYF. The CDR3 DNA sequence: TGTGCCAGCAGTCGCCGCCTAGGAGAGACCCAGTACTTC.

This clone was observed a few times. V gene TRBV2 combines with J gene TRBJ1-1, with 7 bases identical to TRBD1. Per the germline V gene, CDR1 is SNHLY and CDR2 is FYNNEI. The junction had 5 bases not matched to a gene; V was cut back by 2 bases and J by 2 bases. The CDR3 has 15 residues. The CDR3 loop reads CASSETGTANTEAFF. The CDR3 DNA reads TGTGCCAGCAGTGAAACCGGGACAGCTAACACTGAAGCTTTCTTT.

CDR3 amino acids: CSAVRGLSEKLFF. CDR3 nucleotides: TGCAGCGCCGTCCGGGGGCTGAGTGAAAAACTGTTTTTT. The chain has TRBV29-1 and TRBJ1-4; D is possibly TRBD1 (6 bases). Trimming shortened V by 7 bases and J by 7 bases, and 16 bases separated the two germline ends. This CDR3 is built from 13 residues. CDR1 and CDR2 (germline): SQVTM, ANQGSEA.

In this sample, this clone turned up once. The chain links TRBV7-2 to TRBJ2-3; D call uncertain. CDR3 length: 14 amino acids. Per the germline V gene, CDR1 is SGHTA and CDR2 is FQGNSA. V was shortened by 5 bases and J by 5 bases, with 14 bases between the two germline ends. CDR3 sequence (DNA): TGTGCCAGCAGCCCCTCTTTTCTGGGAGATACGCAGTATTTT. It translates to CASSPSFLGDTQYF.

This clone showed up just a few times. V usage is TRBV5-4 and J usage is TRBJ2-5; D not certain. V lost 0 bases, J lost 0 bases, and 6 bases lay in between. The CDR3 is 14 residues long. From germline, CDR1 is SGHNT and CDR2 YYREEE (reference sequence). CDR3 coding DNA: TGTGCCAGCAGCTTGGGACTGGACCAAGAGACCCAGTACTTC. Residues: CASSLGLDQETQYF.

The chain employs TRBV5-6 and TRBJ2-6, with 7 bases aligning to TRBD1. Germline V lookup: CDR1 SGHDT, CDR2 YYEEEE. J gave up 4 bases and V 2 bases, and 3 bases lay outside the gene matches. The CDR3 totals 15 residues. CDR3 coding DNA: TGTGCCAGCAGCTTACAGGGGACCGGGGCCAACGTCCTGACTTTC. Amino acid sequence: CASSLQGTGANVLTF.

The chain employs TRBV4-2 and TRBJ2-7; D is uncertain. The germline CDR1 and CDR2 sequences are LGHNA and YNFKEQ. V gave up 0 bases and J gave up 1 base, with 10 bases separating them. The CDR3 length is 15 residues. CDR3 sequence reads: CASSQEFAESYEQYF. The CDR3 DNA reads TGTGCCAGCAGCCAAGAATTTGCGGAATCCTACGAGCAGTACTTC.

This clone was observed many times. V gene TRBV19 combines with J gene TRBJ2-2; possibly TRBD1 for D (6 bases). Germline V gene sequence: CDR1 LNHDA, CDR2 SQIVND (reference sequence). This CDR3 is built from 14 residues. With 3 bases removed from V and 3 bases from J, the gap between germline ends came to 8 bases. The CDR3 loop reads CASSIGGYTGELFF. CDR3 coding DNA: TGTGCCAGTAGTATTGGGGGCTACACCGGGGAGCTGTTTTTT.

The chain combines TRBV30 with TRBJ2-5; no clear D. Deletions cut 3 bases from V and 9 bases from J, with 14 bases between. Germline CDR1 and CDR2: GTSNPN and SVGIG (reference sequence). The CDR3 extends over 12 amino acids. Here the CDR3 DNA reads TGTGCCTGGAGCGGTCTGACGAAGGCCCAGTACTTC. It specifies CAWSGLTKAQYF.

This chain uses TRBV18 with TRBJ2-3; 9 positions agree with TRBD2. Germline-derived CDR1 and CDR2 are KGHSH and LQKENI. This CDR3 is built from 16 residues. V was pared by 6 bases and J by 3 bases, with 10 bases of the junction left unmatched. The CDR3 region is CASSPRTSEGTDTQYF. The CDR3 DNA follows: TGTGCCAGCTCTCCCCGGACTAGCGAGGGGACAGATACGCAGTATTTT.

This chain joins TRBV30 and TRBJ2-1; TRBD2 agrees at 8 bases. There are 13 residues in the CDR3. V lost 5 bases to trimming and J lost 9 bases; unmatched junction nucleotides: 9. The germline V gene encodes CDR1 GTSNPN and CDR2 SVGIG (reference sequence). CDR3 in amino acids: CAWAGQLAGEQFF. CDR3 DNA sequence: TGTGCCTGGGCAGGACAGCTAGCGGGTGAGCAGTTCTTC.

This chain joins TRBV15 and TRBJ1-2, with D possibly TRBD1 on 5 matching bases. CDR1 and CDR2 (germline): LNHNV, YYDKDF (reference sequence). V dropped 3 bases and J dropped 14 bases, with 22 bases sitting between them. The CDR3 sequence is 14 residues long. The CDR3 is CATSSGETGGLLTF. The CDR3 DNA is TGTGCCACCAGCAGTGGGGAAACGGGGGGTCTGTTGACCTTC.

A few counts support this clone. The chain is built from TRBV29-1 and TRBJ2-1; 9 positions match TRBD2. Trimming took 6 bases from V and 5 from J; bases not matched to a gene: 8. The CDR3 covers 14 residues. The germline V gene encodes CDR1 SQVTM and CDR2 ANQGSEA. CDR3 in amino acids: CSVGRRLADNEQFF. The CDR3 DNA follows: TGCAGCGTCGGAAGGCGACTAGCGGACAATGAGCAGTTCTTC.

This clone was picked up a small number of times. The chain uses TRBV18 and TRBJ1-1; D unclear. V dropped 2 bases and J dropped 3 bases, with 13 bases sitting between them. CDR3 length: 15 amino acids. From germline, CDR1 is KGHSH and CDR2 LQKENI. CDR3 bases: TGTGCCAGCTCACCAACGGAGATTGGTCACACTGAAGCTTTCTTT. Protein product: CASSPTEIGHTEAFF.

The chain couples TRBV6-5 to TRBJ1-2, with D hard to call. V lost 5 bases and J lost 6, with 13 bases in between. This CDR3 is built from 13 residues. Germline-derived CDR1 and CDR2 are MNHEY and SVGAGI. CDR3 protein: CASSPRGWDGYTF. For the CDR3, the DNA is TGTGCCAGCAGTCCCCGCGGTTGGGATGGCTACACCTTC.

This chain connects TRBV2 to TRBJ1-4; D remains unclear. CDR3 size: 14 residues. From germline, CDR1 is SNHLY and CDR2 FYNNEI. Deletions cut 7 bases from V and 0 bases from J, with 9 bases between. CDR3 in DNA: TGTGCCAGCATCGTGCAGACAACTAATGAAAAACTGTTTTTT. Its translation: CASIVQTTNEKLFF.

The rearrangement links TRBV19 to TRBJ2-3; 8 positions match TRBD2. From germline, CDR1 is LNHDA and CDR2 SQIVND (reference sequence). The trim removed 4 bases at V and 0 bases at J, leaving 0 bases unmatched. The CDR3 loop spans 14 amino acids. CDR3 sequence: CASSTSGSTDTQYF. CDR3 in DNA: TGTGCCAGTAGTACTAGCGGGAGCACAGATACGCAGTATTTT. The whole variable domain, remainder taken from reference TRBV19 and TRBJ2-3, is DGGITQSPKYLFRKEGQNVTLSCEQNLNHDAMYWYRQDPGQGLRLIYYSQIVNDFQKGDIAEGYSVSREKKESFPLTVTSAQKNPTAFYLCASSTSGSTDTQYFGPGTRLTVL.

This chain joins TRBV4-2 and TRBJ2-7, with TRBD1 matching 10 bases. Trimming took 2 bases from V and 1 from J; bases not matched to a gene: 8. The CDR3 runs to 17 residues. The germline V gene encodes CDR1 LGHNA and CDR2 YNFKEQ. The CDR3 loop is CASSQQGTGDPSYEQYF. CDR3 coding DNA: TGTGCCAGCAGCCAACAGGGGACAGGGGATCCTTCCTACGAGCAGTACTTC.

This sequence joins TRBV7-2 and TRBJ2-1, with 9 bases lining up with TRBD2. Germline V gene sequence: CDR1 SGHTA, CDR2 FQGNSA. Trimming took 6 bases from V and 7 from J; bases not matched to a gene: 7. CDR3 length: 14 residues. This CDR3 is CASSISGSENEQFF. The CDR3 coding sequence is TGTGCCAGCAGTATTAGCGGGAGTGAAAATGAGCAGTTCTTC.

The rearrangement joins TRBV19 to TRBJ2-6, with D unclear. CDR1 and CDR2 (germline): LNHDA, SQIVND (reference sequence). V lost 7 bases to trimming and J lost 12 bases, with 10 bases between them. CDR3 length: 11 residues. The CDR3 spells CASTESSVLTF. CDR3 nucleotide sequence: TGTGCCAGTACTGAATCATCCGTCCTGACTTTC.

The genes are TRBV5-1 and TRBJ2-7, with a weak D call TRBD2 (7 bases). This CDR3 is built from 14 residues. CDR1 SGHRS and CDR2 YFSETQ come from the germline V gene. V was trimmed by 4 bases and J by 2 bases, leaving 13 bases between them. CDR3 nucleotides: TGCGCCAGCAGCGGGGGGGCAAGCGCCTACGAGCAGTACTTC. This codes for CASSGGASAYEQYF. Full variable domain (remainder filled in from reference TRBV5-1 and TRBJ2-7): KAGVTQTPRYLIKTRGQQVTLSCSPISGHRSVSWYQQTPGQGLQFLFEYFSETQRNKGNFPGRFSGRQFSNSRSEMNVSTLELGDSALYLCASSGGASAYEQYFGPGTRLTVT.

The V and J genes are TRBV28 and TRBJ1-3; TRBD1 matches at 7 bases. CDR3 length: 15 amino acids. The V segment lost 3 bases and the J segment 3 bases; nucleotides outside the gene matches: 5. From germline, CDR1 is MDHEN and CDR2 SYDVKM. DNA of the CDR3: TGTGCCAGCAGTTTGAGGGGGCGGAGTGGAAACACCATATATTTT. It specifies CASSLRGRSGNTIYF.

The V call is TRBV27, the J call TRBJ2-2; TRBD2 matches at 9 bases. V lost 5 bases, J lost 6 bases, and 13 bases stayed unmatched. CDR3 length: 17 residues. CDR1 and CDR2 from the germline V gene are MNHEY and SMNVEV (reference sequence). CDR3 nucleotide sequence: TGTGCCAGCAGTCCAGCCCCCAAAGCGGGAGGCGCCGGGGAGCTGTTTTTT. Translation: CASSPAPKAGGAGELFF.

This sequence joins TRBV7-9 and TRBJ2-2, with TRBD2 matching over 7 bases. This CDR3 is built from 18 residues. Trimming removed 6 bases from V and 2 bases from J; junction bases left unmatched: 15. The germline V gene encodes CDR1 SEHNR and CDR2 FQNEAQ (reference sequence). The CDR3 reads CASRKEFGASGNTGELFF. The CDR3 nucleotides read TGTGCCAGCAGAAAGGAGTTCGGGGCTAGCGGAAACACCGGGGAGCTGTTTTTT.